This T cell receptor beta chain was identified during a study of blood T cell repertoires in COVID-19. On the study more broadly: PBMCs, B-cell-depleted T cells, or T cells provided the cDNA or gDNA that made up the material.

Sequenced by immunoSEQ multiplex PCR; TCRdb stores in-frame clones only, minus some. This repertoire shows approximately 380,000 clones, about 89% found once; its top ten account for around 0.94%. V lost 0 bases and J lost 6; bases outside the gene matches: 5. From germline, CDR1 is KGHSH and CDR2 LQKENI. The CDR3 totals 15 residues. Recruitment covered about two dozen US areas and drew participants whose ages spanned roughly 18 to 89 years. The TCR originated in a woman in her 40s who had been exposed to COVID-19. The chain combines TRBV18 with TRBJ1-5, with 7 bases identical to TRBD1. The sequencing input was PBMCs or T cells enriched from blood (not recorded which). The CDR3 reads CASSPPGGAGQPQHF. The DNA for the CDR3 is TGTGCCAGCTCACCACCAGGGGGCGCCGGTCAGCCCCAGCATTTT.